Presented here are 21 T cell receptor beta chains from one specimen sequenced in a study of CD8 T cells in ankylosing spondylitis. Each CDR3 protein gets one entry after TCRdb re-called the 5' RACE reads with MiXCR. This sample has under 450,000 distinct CDR3 sequences, with 20% to 25% found just once. Sequencing was carried out using blood, either unsorted or a sorted T cell fraction (not recorded which). All receptors derive from a male donor with ankylosing spondylitis or in good health (not recorded which).

This sequence joins TRBV7-9 and TRBJ2-5; tentatively, D is TRBD1 (6 bases). The CDR3 loop spans 15 amino acids. CDR1 SEHNR and CDR2 FQNEAQ come from the germline V gene (reference sequence). V shed 2 bases and J shed 4 bases, with 14 bases lying between them. CDR3 loop: CASSLPGHQGETQYF. In DNA, the CDR3 is TGTGCCAGCAGCTTACCGGGACACCAAGGAGAGACCCAGTACTTC.

The chain has TRBV5-4 and TRBJ2-1, with TRBD1 matching 7 bases. V lost 6 bases to trimming and J lost 9 bases; unmatched junction nucleotides: 6. Germline lookup yields CDR1 SGHNT and CDR2 YYREEE (reference sequence). This CDR3 spans 12 amino acids. The CDR3 sequence is CASTFHRGEQFF. In nucleotides, the CDR3 is TGTGCCAGCACCTTCCACAGGGGTGAGCAGTTCTTC.

V gene TRBV7-8 combines with J gene TRBJ2-7, with D unresolved. CDR1 and CDR2 (germline): SGHVS, FQNEAQ. The CDR3 is made up of 17 amino acids. Trimming removed 1 base at V and 0 bases at J, with 16 bases between. The CDR3 loop is CASSLEGSGGPSYEQYF. In DNA form, the CDR3 reads TGTGCCAGCAGCTTAGAGGGTTCGGGCGGACCCTCCTACGAGCAGTACTTC.

The rearrangement joins TRBV3-1 to TRBJ2-6; 11 bases fit TRBD1. The CDR3 spans 16 residues. V shed 7 bases and J 2 bases; nucleotides not matched to a gene: 4. Per the germline V gene, CDR1 is LGHDT and CDR2 is YNNKEL (reference sequence). CDR3 nucleotide sequence: TGTGCCAGCATTGGGACAGGGGGTACTGGGGCCAACGTCCTGACTTTC. Protein: CASIGTGGTGANVLTF.

This clonotype was counted between two and nine times. The V and J genes are TRBV12-3 or TRBV12-4 and TRBJ2-7, with D unclear. Between the trimmed V and J ends, which lost 1 base and 5 bases, there was a span of 12 bases. The CDR3 extends over 14 amino acids. CDR3 protein: CASSLVGSSDEQYF. The CDR3 nucleotides are TGTGCCAGCAGTTTAGTGGGTTCAAGCGACGAGCAGTACTTC.

The table lists this clonotype with a few counts. Here the CDR3 DNA reads TGTGCCAGCAGTTCGCGGACAGGGGAGGGTCAAGAGACCCAGTACTTC. Translation: CASSSRTGEGQETQYF. The chain joins TRBV28 to TRBJ2-5; 9 bases fit TRBD1. Germline V gene lookup returns CDR1 MDHEN and CDR2 SYDVKM. This CDR3 comprises 16 residues. Trimming at V came to 4 bases and at J to 2 bases, leaving 8 bases not matched to a gene.

In its sample, this clonotype was seen a few times. The J gene is TRBJ1-1, the V gene TRBV30; D may be TRBD1 (5 bases). Germline V gene lookup returns CDR1 GTSNPN and CDR2 SVGIG (reference sequence). The CDR3 covers 12 residues. Trimming left V 1 base short and J 9 bases short, with 12 bases between. The CDR3 coding sequence is TGTGCCTGGAGTGAGGTGACAGTTCAAGCTTTCTTT. Protein product: CAWSEVTVQAFF.

The chain couples TRBV7-8 to TRBJ2-1, with D possibly matching TRBD1 (6 bases). CDR3 length: 17 residues. Looked up from germline, CDR1 is SGHVS and CDR2 is FQNEAQ. The V and J ends lost 4 bases and 0 bases respectively, with 16 bases between them. The CDR3 bases are TGTGCCAGCAGCTCAATCGGCCCAGGGGCCTCCTACAATGAGCAGTTCTTC. Residues: CASSSIGPGASYNEQFF. Combining the CDR3 with reference TRBV7-8 and TRBJ2-1 gives the whole variable domain GAGVSQSPRYKVAKRGQDVALRCDPISGHVSLFWYQQALGQGPEFLTYFQNEAQLDKSGLPSDRFFAERPEGSVSTLKIQRTQQEDSAVYLCASSSIGPGASYNEQFFGPGTRLTVL.

V and J are TRBV5-5 and TRBJ2-7; D may be TRBD1 (5 bases). The CDR3 totals 15 residues. Trimming took 2 bases from V and 1 from J, leaving 13 bases between them. Germline CDR1 is SGHKS and CDR2 is YYEKEE (reference sequence). The CDR3 DNA reads TGTGCCAGCAGCTTTTTTACAGGCACTTCCTACGAGCAGTACTTC. Encoded protein: CASSFFTGTSYEQYF.

This chain uses TRBV29-1 with TRBJ1-2, with D perhaps matching TRBD1 (5 bases). Looked up from germline, CDR1 is SQVTM and CDR2 is ANQGSEA. The V gene lost 4 bases and the J gene lost 1 base, with 16 bases spanning the gap. This CDR3 comprises 15 residues. CDR3 in amino acids: CSVVILTGVNYGYTF. The CDR3 nucleotides are TGCAGCGTTGTCATCCTAACGGGGGTTAACTATGGCTACACCTTC.

V gene TRBV27 combines with J gene TRBJ2-3, with D perhaps being TRBD1 or TRBD2 (5 bases each). Germline loops: CDR1 MNHEY, CDR2 SMNVEV (reference sequence). V was shortened by 6 bases and J by 1 base, with 14 bases between the two germline ends. The CDR3 contains 15 residues. The CDR3 bases are TGTGCCAGCAGCCCTGGGACCCCAGGCACAGATACGCAGTATTTT. This gives the protein CASSPGTPGTDTQYF.

This sequence joins TRBV10-3 and TRBJ1-3; D perhaps matches TRBD1 (5 bases). In germline, CDR1 is ENHRY, CDR2 SYGVKD. V lost 3 bases and J lost 3, with 12 bases in between. The CDR3 totals 15 residues. The CDR3 bases are TGTGCCATCAGTGATACAGGACCTGGTGGAAACACCATATATTTT. Its translation: CAISDTGPGGNTIYF.

V is TRBV11-2 and J is TRBJ2-2; 10 nucleotides match TRBD1. Germline CDR1 is SGHAT and CDR2 is FQNNGV. The CDR3 runs to 16 residues. The trim removed 5 bases at V and 4 bases at J, leaving 7 bases unmatched. CDR3 loop: CASSHGQGEITGELFF. The DNA of the CDR3 is TGTGCCAGCAGCCACGGACAGGGGGAGATCACCGGGGAGCTGTTTTTT.

This clonotype was counted only a few times. The J gene is TRBJ2-5, the V gene TRBV7-9, with D maybe TRBD2 (7 bases). This CDR3 contains 15 residues. Germline lookup yields CDR1 SEHNR and CDR2 FQNEAQ (reference sequence). Trimming took off 8 bases at V and 5 bases at J, with 21 bases between the two ends. CDR3 sequence (DNA): TGTGCCAGCGAATATACTACGGGGGGCCGGGAGACCCAGTACTTC. Encoded protein: CASEYTTGGRETQYF. The full variable domain, with the rest looked up from reference TRBV7-9 and TRBJ2-5, is DTGVSQNPRHKITKRGQNVTFRCDPISEHNRLYWYRQTLGQGPEFLTYFQNEAQLEKSRLLSDRFSAERPKGSFSTLEIQRTEQGDSAMYLCASEYTTGGRETQYFGPGTRLLVL.

This clonotype was recorded a few times. The chain links TRBV12-3 or TRBV12-4 to TRBJ2-1; the D gene is possibly TRBD2 (6 bases). V lost 10 bases to trimming and J lost 3 bases, with 16 bases between them. CDR3 length equals 14 residues. CDR3 sequence: CAILGAGHYNEQFF. The DNA of the CDR3 is TGTGCCATCCTTGGGGCGGGGCACTACAATGAGCAGTTCTTC.

The chain carries TRBV12-3 or TRBV12-4 and TRBJ2-7; no definite D call. This CDR3 comprises 11 residues. Trimming took 3 bases from V and 7 from J, leaving 7 bases between them. CDR3 DNA: TGTGCCAGCAGTTTTGGGTGGGAGCAGTACTTC. Translating gives CASSFGWEQYF.

CDR3 in amino acids: CASRGYRGEQYF. CDR3 DNA sequence: TGTGCCAGCAGGGGGTACAGGGGCGAGCAGTACTTC. V and J are TRBV6-5 and TRBJ2-7, with TRBD1 matching over 7 bases. V shed 6 bases and J 6 bases; nucleotides not matched to a gene: 5. Germline V lookup: CDR1 MNHEY, CDR2 SVGAGI. CDR3 length equals 12 residues.

Here the CDR3 reads CASKAGLYYEQYF. In DNA, the CDR3 is TGTGCCAGCAAGGCGGGGCTTTACTACGAGCAGTACTTC. This chain joins TRBV27 and TRBJ2-7; possibly TRBD2 for D (6 bases). CDR1 is MNHEY and CDR2 is SMNVEV in the germline V gene (reference sequence). V lost 7 bases to trimming and J lost 3 bases, with 13 bases between them. The CDR3 consists of 13 residues.

The chain joins TRBV20-1 to TRBJ1-1, with D possibly being TRBD1 (5 bases). Germline CDR1 and CDR2: DFQATT and SNEGSKA (reference sequence). The CDR3 consists of 12 residues. In DNA, the CDR3 is TGCACAGGCGGACACCTGAACACTGAAGCTTTCTTT. Translated: CTGGHLNTEAFF.

This clonotype has just a few counts. The chain combines TRBV19 with TRBJ2-5; the match to TRBD1 covers 7 bases. Germline CDR1 is LNHDA and CDR2 is SQIVND (reference sequence). The CDR3 is 15 residues long. V lost 7 bases, J lost 2 bases, and 10 bases stayed unmatched. The CDR3 region has the DNA TGTGCCAGTAACACGGGACAGAGTCAACAAGAGACCCAGTACTTC. This encodes CASNTGQSQQETQYF.

This clonotype occurred many times. The genes are TRBV16 and TRBJ1-2; 9 bases agree with TRBD1. The trim removed 7 bases at V and 4 bases at J, leaving 4 bases unmatched. CDR1 is KGHSY and CDR2 is FQNENV in the germline V gene. This CDR3 is 13 amino acids long. The CDR3 region is CASTPTGGYGYTF. CDR3 DNA sequence: TGTGCCAGCACTCCGACAGGGGGCTATGGCTACACCTTC.